These 14 T cell receptor beta chains originate from one sample sequenced in a study of CD8 T cells in Susac syndrome. Reverse transcription of 0.5 to 1 ug RNA was performed with random hexamers. TCRdb re-called the immunoSEQ multiplex PCR reads through MiXCR, storing one row per CDR3 protein. This sample has 300,000 or so distinct CDR3 sequences, with around 92% found just once. Material for sequencing was CD4+ T cells from PBMCs. Receptors were obtained from a human donor with multiple sclerosis.

This chain joins TRBV7-9 and TRBJ1-5, with 8 nucleotides matching TRBD1. This CDR3 has 16 amino acids. Germline V gene lookup returns CDR1 SEHNR and CDR2 FQNEAQ (reference sequence). With 1 base clipped from V and 4 bases from J, the junction kept 6 bases outside the gene matches. The CDR3 nucleotides are TGTGCCAGCAGCTTAGGGTCAGGGGGCCCTAATCAGCCCCAGCATTTT. It specifies CASSLGSGGPNQPQHF.

The rearrangement links TRBV24-1 to TRBJ1-2; D not certain. The CDR3 loop spans 15 amino acids. CDR1 KGHDR and CDR2 SFDVKD come from the germline V gene. Trimming shortened V by 2 bases and J by 7 bases, and 16 bases separated the two germline ends. This chain's CDR3 is CATSDSSRPAAGYTF. The CDR3 DNA reads TGTGCCACCAGTGATTCCTCTAGGCCGGCGGCTGGCTACACCTTC.

The rearrangement uses TRBV20-1 and TRBJ2-7; 15 bases are shared with TRBD2. This CDR3 has 16 residues. Looked up from germline, CDR1 is DFQATT and CDR2 is SNEGSKA (reference sequence). The V gene end was trimmed by 5 bases and the J gene end by 4 bases; junction bases not matched to a gene: 9. The CDR3 nucleotides read TGCAGTGCTCACCGGACTAGCGGGAGGGCCGCATACGAGCAGTACTTC. Amino acid sequence: CSAHRTSGRAAYEQYF.

This rearrangement joins TRBV30 to TRBJ1-4; D might be TRBD1 (5 bases). Germline lookup yields CDR1 GTSNPN and CDR2 SVGIG (reference sequence). The ends were cut back, 5 bases at V and 9 bases at J, with 16 bases in the middle. The CDR3 runs to 13 residues. CDR3 sequence reads: CAWSGTPRQKLFF. The CDR3 coding sequence is TGTGCCTGGTCCGGGACCCCCAGGCAAAAACTGTTTTTT.

This rearrangement joins TRBV20-1 to TRBJ2-4; D ambiguous. Germline assignment: CDR1 DFQATT and CDR2 SNEGSKA (reference sequence). V dropped 6 bases and J dropped 1 base, with 7 bases sitting between them. CDR3 length: 12 residues. DNA of the CDR3: TGCAGTGCCGGTGGCGCCAAAAACATTCAGTACTTC. Protein sequence: CSAGGAKNIQYF.

The J gene is TRBJ2-1, the V gene TRBV12-3 or TRBV12-4; possibly TRBD2 for D (6 bases). V was shortened by 6 bases and J by 0 bases, with 15 bases between the two germline ends. This CDR3 spans 16 amino acids. Written as DNA, the CDR3 is TGTGCCAGCAGCCCACTGGGACTTAACTCCTACAATGAGCAGTTCTTC. It encodes CASSPLGLNSYNEQFF.

CDR3: CATIGLAGYNEQFF. The CDR3 bases are TGTGCCACAATCGGACTAGCGGGGTACAATGAGCAGTTCTTC. The J gene is TRBJ2-1, the V gene TRBV2; 12 nucleotides match TRBD2. J gave up 4 bases and V 10 bases, and 5 bases lay outside the gene matches. Germline V lookup: CDR1 SNHLY, CDR2 FYNNEI. CDR3 size: 14 residues. Full variable domain (rest looked up from reference TRBV2 and TRBJ2-1): EPEVTQTPSHQVTQMGQEVILRCVPISNHLYFYWYRQILGQKVEFLVSFYNNEISEKSEIFDDQFSVERPDGSNFTLKIRSTKLEDSAMYFCATIGLAGYNEQFFGPGTRLTVL.

V and J are TRBV29-1 and TRBJ2-1; 9 nucleotides line up with TRBD2. The V gene end was trimmed by 4 bases and the J gene end by 3 bases; junction bases not matched to a gene: 4. The V gene's germline CDR1 is SQVTM and CDR2 ANQGSEA. This CDR3 is 14 amino acids long. The CDR3 loop is CSVGASGIYNEQFF. The CDR3 nucleotides are TGCAGCGTTGGAGCTAGCGGGATCTACAATGAGCAGTTCTTC.

This clonotype has just a few counts. V gene TRBV9 combines with J gene TRBJ1-5; a possible D gene is TRBD1 (6 bases). The CDR3 spans 15 residues. Germline V lookup: CDR1 SGDLS, CDR2 YYNGEE. V lost 4 bases and J lost 6, with 17 bases in between. Written as DNA, the CDR3 is TGTGCCAGCAGCCTGGGGGACACAGGAGGTCAGCCCCAGCATTTT. This codes for CASSLGDTGGQPQHF.

J is TRBJ2-1 and V is TRBV20-1; 7 bases match TRBD2. The CDR3 has 10 residues. The germline V gene encodes CDR1 DFQATT and CDR2 SNEGSKA (reference sequence). The V and J ends lost 6 bases and 9 bases, in that order; junction bases with no gene match: 2. The CDR3 DNA reads TGCAGTGCGGGGGGGGTTGAGCAGTTCTTC. Translation gives CSAGGVEQFF.

The chain links TRBV6-2 or TRBV6-3 to TRBJ2-1; D perhaps matches TRBD2 (6 bases). This CDR3 region has 16 residues. The V end was cut by 6 bases, the J end by 7 bases, with 22 bases between. The V gene's germline CDR1 is MNHEY and CDR2 SVGEGT. CDR3 DNA sequence: TGTGCCAGCAGGCGGACCGGGAGATCGACCGGGAATGAGCAGTTCTTC. This codes for CASRRTGRSTGNEQFF.

V is TRBV18 and J is TRBJ2-1; 9 bases match TRBD1. V trimming: 4 bases; J trimming: 5 bases; junction bases outside the gene matches: 6. Germline lookup yields CDR1 KGHSH and CDR2 LQKENI. This CDR3 comprises 15 residues. CDR3 DNA sequence: TGTGCCAGCTCACTAATAGGGACAGGGAACAATGAGCAGTTCTTC. Protein sequence: CASSLIGTGNNEQFF.

The chain combines TRBV6-4 with TRBJ2-3, with TRBD2 matching over 8 bases. With 8 bases clipped from V and 3 bases from J, the junction kept 10 bases outside the gene matches. The CDR3 is 15 amino acids. Germline CDR1 MRHNA, CDR2 SNTAGT. CDR3 nucleotide sequence: TGTGCCAGCGCACCGGCGGGAGGATTGACAGATACGCAGTATTTT. Its translation: CASAPAGGLTDTQYF.

V and J are TRBV11-2 and TRBJ1-2; no definite D call. The V gene lost 5 bases and the J gene lost 4 bases, with 14 bases spanning the gap. Per germline, CDR1 SGHAT and CDR2 FQNNGV. The CDR3 is 14 residues long. The CDR3 DNA is TGTGCCAGCAGCCCCCAGAGGCCGAGCTATGGCTACACCTTC. Translation: CASSPQRPSYGYTF.